This T cell receptor beta chain was sequenced during a study of cytomegalovirus exposure and HLA in healthy donors. Study results and caveats: Association of 17,000 or so TCR beta sequences with HLA alleles was found at 0.05 false discovery rate in a later analysis. When analyzed later, a missense DCLRE1C variant was found to be linked to TCR beta V- and J-gene trimming.

The study ran its PCR with 60 Vbeta and 13 Jbeta primers. The authors' processing: A later analysis tallied 87 million or so unique TCR beta chains, about 9.9 million of them shared. Only in-frame clones appear in the TCRdb table, and some are missing; sequencing was by immunoSEQ multiplex PCR. The V and J calls and clone size were taken over from that table, and D and trimming were inferred from the DNA. This table holds tens of thousands of clones, under 9% found once. The donors gave bone marrow, and they were healthy. This clone occurred a few times. What it binds is unknown. The CDR3 is made up of 15 amino acids. Per germline, CDR1 LNHNV and CDR2 YYDKDF (reference sequence). Trimming pared 0 bases from V and 2 bases from J, leaving 7 bases between.

Source material: PBMCs. The chain recombines TRBV15 with TRBJ1-4, with a weak D call TRBD1 (6 bases). This receptor was identified in a man in his forties or fifties in good health and CMV-seronegative. CDR3 protein: CATSRDQGTNEKLFF. The CDR3 DNA is TGTGCCACCAGCAGAGATCAGGGGACTAATGAAAAACTGTTTTTT.